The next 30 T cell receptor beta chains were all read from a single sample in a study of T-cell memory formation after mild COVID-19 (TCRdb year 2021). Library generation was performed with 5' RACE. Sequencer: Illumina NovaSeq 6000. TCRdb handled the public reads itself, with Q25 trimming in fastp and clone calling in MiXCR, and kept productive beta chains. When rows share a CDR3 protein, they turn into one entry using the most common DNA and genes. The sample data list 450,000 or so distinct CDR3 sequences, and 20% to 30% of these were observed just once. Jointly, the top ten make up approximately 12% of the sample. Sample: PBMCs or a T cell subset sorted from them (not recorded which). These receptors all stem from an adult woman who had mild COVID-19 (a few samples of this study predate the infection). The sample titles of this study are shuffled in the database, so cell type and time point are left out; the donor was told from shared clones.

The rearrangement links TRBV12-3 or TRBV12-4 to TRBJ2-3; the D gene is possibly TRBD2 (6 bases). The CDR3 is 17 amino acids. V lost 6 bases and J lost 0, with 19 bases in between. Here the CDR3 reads CASRTTLGAGSTDTQYF. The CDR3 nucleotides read TGTGCCAGCAGGACCACGTTGGGTGCGGGAAGCACAGATACGCAGTATTTT.

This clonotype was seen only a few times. The CDR3 spells CSVYGTETNTGELFF. The CDR3 region has the DNA TGCAGCGTTTACGGGACAGAGACGAACACCGGGGAGCTGTTTTTT. The chain is built from TRBV29-1 and TRBJ2-2; 7 positions match TRBD1. Germline V gene data show CDR1 as SQVTM and CDR2 as ANQGSEA. The CDR3 consists of 15 residues. Trimming removed 5 bases from V and 0 bases from J; junction bases left unmatched: 6.

CDR3 in DNA: TGCAGTGCACCGAGACAGGGGAGTTGGGGCTACACCTTC. Protein: CSAPRQGSWGYTF. This chain uses TRBV20-1 with TRBJ1-2, with TRBD1 matching 8 bases. The V segment lost 6 bases and the J segment 8 bases; nucleotides outside the gene matches: 11. The CDR3 totals 13 residues. CDR1 is DFQATT, CDR2 SNEGSKA, per germline (reference sequence).

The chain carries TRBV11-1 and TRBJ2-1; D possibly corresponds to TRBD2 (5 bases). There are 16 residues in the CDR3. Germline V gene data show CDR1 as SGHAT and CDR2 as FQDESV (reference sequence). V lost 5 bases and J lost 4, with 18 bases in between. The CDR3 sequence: CASSLLGSGTYNEQFF. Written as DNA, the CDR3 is TGTGCCAGCAGCCTTTTGGGAAGCGGCACGTACAATGAGCAGTTCTTC.

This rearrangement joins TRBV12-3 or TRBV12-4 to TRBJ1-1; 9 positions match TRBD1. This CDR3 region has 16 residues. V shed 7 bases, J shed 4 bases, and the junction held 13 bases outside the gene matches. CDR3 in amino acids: CASNKQGATGSTEAFF. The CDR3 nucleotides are TGTGCCAGCAATAAACAGGGGGCGACCGGTAGCACTGAAGCTTTCTTT.

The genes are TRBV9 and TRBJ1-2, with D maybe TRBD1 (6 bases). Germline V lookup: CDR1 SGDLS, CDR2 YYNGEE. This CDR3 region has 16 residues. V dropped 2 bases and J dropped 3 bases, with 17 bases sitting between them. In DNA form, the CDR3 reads TGTGCCAGCAGCGTTGGGCCGGACAGCGGGCACTATGGCTACACCTTC. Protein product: CASSVGPDSGHYGYTF. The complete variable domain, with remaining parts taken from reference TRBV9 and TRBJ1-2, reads DSGVTQTPKHLITATGQRVTLRCSPRSGDLSVYWYQQSLDQGLQFLIQYYNGEERAKGNILERFSAQQFPDLHSELNLSSLELGDSALYFCASSVGPDSGHYGYTFGSGTRLTVV.

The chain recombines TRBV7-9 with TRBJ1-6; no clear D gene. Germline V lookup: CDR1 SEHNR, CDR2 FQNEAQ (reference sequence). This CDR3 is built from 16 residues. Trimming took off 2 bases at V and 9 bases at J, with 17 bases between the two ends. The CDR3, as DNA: TGTGCCAGCAGCTTAAGTTCCGGAAGGGAGGGTTCACCCCTCCACTTT. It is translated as CASSLSSGREGSPLHF.

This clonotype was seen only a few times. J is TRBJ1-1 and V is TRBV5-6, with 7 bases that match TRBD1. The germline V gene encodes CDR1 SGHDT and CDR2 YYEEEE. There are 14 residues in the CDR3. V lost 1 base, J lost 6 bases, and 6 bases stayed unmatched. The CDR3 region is CASSLTGADAEAFF. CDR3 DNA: TGTGCCAGCAGCTTGACAGGGGCGGACGCTGAAGCTTTCTTT.

The CDR3 is CASSLTLAGGPGVDEQFF. CDR3 nucleotide sequence: TGTGCCAGCAGCTTGACCCTAGCGGGGGGCCCGGGAGTCGATGAGCAGTTCTTC. The rearrangement uses TRBV7-9 and TRBJ2-1, with 11 positions matching TRBD2. CDR1 and CDR2 from the germline V gene are SEHNR and FQNEAQ (reference sequence). The CDR3 length is 18 residues. V gave up 3 bases and J gave up 8 bases; unmatched junction bases: 15.

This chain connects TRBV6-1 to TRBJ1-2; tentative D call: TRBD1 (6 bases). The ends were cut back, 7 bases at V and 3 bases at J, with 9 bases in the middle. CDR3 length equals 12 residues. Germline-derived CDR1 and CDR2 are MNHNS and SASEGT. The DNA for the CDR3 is TGTGCCAGCACCCGGACAGACTATGGCTACACCTTC. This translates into CASTRTDYGYTF.

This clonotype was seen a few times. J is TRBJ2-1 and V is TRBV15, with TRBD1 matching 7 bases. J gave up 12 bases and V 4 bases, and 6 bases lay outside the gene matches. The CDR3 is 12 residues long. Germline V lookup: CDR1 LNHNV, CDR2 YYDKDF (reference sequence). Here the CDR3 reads CATSIDRAVQFF. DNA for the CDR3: TGTGCCACCAGCATCGACAGGGCCGTGCAGTTCTTC.

The CDR3 loop reads CSVESQGNEQFF. The DNA of the CDR3 is TGCAGCGTTGAGTCGCAGGGCAATGAGCAGTTCTTC. V gene TRBV29-1 combines with J gene TRBJ2-1, with a possible D match to TRBD1 (5 bases). The length of the CDR3 is 12 residues. The V and J ends lost 3 bases and 6 bases respectively, with 9 bases between them. Germline lookup yields CDR1 SQVTM and CDR2 ANQGSEA.

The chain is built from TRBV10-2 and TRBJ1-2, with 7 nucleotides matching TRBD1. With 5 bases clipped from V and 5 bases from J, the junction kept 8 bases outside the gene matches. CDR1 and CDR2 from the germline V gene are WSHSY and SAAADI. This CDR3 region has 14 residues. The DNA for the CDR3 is TGCGCCAGCAGTCCGGGACAGTCAGGGTATGGCTACACCTTC. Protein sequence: CASSPGQSGYGYTF.

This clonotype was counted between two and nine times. Written as DNA, the CDR3 is TGTGCCAGCAGCGGGAGTGGGTACAATGAGCAGTTCTTC. Translation gives CASSGSGYNEQFF. This sequence joins TRBV2 and TRBJ2-1, with D tentatively TRBD2 (6 bases). The CDR3 is 13 residues long. CDR1 is SNHLY and CDR2 is FYNNEI in the germline V gene. Between the trimmed V and J ends, which lost 6 bases and 4 bases, there was a span of 10 bases.

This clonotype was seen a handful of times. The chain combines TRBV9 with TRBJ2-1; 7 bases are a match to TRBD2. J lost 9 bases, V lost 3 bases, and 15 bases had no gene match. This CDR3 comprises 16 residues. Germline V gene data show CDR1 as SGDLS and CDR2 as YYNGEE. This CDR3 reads CASSAETKAGRGEQFF. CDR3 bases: TGTGCCAGCAGCGCCGAAACCAAAGCGGGAAGGGGTGAGCAGTTCTTC.

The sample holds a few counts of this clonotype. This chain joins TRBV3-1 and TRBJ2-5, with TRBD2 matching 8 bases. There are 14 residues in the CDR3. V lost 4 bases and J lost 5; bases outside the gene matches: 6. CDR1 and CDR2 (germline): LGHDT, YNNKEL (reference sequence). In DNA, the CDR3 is TGTGCCAGCAGCCGGAGCGGGGGAACGGAGACCCAGTACTTC. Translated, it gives CASSRSGGTETQYF.

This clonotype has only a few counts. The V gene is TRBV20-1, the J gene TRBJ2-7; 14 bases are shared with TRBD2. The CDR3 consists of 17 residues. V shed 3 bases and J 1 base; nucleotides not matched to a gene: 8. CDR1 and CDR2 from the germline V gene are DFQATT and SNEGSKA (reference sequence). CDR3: CSARRQTSGRASYEQYF. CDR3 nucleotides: TGCAGTGCTAGGCGTCAGACTAGCGGGAGGGCTTCCTACGAGCAGTACTTC.

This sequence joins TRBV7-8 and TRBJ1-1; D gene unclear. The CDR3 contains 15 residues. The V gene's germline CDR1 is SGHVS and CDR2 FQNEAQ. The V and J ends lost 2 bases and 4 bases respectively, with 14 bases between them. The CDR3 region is CASSLLMSEGTEAFF. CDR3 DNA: TGTGCCAGCAGCTTACTCATGTCAGAGGGCACTGAAGCTTTCTTT.

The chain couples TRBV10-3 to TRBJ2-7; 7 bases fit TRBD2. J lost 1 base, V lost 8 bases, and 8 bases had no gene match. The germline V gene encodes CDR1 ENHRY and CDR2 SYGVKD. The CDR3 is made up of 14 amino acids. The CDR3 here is CAIRRGGRSYEQYF. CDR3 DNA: TGTGCCATCCGACGGGGAGGGAGATCCTACGAGCAGTACTTC.

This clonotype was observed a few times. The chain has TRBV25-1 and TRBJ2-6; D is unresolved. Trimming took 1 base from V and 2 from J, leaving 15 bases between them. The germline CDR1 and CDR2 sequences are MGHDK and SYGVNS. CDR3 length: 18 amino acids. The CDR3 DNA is TGTGCCAGCAGTGAATCCCAATCTCCCAGAGCTGGGGCCAACGTCCTGACTTTC. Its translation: CASSESQSPRAGANVLTF.

The CDR3 spells CAISHAGGRDTEAFF. The DNA of the CDR3 is TGTGCCATCAGCCACGCAGGGGGAAGAGACACTGAAGCTTTCTTT. This chain connects TRBV10-3 to TRBJ1-1; 7 bases match TRBD1. The CDR3 contains 15 residues. Germline V gives CDR1 ENHRY, CDR2 SYGVKD. V gave up 6 bases and J gave up 3 bases; unmatched junction bases: 10.

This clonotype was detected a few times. The CDR3 reads CASSRSYQGENSPLHF. In DNA form, the CDR3 reads TGCGCCAGCAGCCGGTCCTATCAGGGTGAAAATTCACCCCTCCACTTT. The chain has TRBV5-1 and TRBJ1-6; D is perhaps TRBD1 (5 bases). The germline CDR1 and CDR2 sequences are SGHRS and YFSETQ. The CDR3 covers 16 residues. The V end was cut by 4 bases, the J end by 7 bases, with 18 bases between.

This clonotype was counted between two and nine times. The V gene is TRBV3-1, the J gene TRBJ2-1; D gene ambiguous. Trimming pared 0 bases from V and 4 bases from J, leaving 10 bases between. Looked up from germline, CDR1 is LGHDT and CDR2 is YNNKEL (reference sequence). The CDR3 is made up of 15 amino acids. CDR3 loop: CASSQDLLEYNEQFF. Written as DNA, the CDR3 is TGTGCCAGCAGCCAAGATTTACTTGAGTACAATGAGCAGTTCTTC.

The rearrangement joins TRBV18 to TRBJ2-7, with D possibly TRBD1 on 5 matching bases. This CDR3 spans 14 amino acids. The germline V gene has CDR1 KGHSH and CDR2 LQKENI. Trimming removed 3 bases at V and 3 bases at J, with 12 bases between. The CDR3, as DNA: TGTGCCAGCTCACCCGACAGTAGAAACTACGAGCAGTACTTC. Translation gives CASSPDSRNYEQYF.

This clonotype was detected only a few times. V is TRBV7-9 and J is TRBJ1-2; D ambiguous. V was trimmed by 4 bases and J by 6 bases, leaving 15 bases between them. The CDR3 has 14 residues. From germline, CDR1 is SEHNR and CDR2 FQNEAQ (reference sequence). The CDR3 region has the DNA TGTGCCAGCAGCTCTTACTCCGGTGTGGATGGCTACACCTTC. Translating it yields CASSSYSGVDGYTF.

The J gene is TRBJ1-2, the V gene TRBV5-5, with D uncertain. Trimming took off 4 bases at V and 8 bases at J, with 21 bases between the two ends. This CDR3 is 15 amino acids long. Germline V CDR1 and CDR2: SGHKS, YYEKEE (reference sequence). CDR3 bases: TGTGCCAGCAGCACCCCGGTGATGGCCTCCCAGGGCTACACCTTC. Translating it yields CASSTPVMASQGYTF.

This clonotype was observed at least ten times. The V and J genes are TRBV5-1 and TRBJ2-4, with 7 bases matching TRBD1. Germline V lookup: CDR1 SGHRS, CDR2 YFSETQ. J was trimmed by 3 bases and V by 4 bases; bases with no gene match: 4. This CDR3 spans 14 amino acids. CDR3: CASSKGQHKNIQYF. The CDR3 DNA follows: TGCGCCAGCAGCAAGGGACAGCACAAAAACATTCAGTACTTC. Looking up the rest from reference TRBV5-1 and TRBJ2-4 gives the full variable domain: KAGVTQTPRYLIKTRGQQVTLSCSPISGHRSVSWYQQTPGQGLQFLFEYFSETQRNKGNFPGRFSGRQFSNSRSEMNVSTLELGDSALYLCASSKGQHKNIQYFGAGTRLSVL.

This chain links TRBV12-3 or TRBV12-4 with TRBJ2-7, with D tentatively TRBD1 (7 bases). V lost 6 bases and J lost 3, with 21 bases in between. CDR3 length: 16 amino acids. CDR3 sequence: CASSSLRPGGNYEQYF. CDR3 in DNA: TGTGCCAGCAGCTCTCTTCGCCCAGGGGGGAACTACGAGCAGTACTTC.

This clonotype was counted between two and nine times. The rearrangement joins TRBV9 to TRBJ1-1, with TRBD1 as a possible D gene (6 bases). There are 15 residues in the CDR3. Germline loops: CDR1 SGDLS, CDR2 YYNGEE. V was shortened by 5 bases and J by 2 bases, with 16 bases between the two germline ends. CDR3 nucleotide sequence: TGTGCCAGCAGTGCATGGGGGACACCAAACACTGAAGCTTTCTTT. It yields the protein CASSAWGTPNTEAFF. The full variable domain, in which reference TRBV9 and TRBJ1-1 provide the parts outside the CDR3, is DSGVTQTPKHLITATGQRVTLRCSPRSGDLSVYWYQQSLDQGLQFLIQYYNGEERAKGNILERFSAQQFPDLHSELNLSSLELGDSALYFCASSAWGTPNTEAFFGQGTRLTVV.

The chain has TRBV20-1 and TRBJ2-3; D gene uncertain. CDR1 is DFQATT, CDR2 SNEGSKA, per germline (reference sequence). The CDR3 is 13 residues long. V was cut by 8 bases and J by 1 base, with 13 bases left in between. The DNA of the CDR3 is TGCAGTACCCCGGCTCACGGCACAGATACGCAGTATTTT. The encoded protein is CSTPAHGTDTQYF.